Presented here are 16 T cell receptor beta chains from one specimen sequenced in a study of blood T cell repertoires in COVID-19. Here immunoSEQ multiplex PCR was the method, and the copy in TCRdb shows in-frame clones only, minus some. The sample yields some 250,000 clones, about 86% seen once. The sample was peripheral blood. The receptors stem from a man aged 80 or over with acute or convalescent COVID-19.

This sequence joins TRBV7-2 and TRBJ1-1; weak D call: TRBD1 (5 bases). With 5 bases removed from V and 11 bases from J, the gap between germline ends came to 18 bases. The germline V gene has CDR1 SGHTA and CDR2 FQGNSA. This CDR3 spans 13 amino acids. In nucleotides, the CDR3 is TGTGCCAGCAGCGAGGTCCGGGGGGAATTGGCTTTCTTT. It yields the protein CASSEVRGELAFF.

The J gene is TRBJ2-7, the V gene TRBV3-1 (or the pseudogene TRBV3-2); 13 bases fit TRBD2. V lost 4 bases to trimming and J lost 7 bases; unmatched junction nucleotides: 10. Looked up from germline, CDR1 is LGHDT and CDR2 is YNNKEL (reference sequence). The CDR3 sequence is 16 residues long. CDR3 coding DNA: TGTGCCAGCAGCCCAAGGTTACTAGCGGGGGGGTTAGAGCAGTACTTC. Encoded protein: CASSPRLLAGGLEQYF.

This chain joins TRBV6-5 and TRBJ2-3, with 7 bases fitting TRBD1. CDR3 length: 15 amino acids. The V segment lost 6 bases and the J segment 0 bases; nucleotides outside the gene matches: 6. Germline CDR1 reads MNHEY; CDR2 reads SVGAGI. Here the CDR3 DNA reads TGTGCCAGCAGCCCCGGACAGGCGAGCACAGATACGCAGTATTTT. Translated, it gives CASSPGQASTDTQYF.

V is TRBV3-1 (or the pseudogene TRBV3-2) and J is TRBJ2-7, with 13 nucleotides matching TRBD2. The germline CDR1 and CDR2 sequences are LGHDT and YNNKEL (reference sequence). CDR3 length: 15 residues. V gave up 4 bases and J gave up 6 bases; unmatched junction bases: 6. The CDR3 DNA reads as TGTGCCAGCAGCCCCTGGACTAGCGGGAGTGTCGAGCAGTACTTC. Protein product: CASSPWTSGSVEQYF.

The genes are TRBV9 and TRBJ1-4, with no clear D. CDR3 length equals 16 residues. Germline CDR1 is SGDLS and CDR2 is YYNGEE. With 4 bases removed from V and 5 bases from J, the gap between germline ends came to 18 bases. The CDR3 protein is CASSSRTEGLNEKLFF. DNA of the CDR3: TGTGCCAGCAGCTCCCGTACCGAGGGTCTGAATGAAAAACTGTTTTTT.

CDR3 nucleotides: TGTGCCAGCAGCTTGGCCCCCGGACAGGGGTTTATTGGCGAGCAGTACTTC. Amino acids: CASSLAPGQGFIGEQYF. V gene TRBV5-5 combines with J gene TRBJ2-7; 9 bases align to TRBD1. The ends lost 0 bases at V and 6 bases at J; junction bases unmatched: 13. Germline assignment: CDR1 SGHKS and CDR2 YYEKEE (reference sequence). The CDR3 sequence is 17 residues long.

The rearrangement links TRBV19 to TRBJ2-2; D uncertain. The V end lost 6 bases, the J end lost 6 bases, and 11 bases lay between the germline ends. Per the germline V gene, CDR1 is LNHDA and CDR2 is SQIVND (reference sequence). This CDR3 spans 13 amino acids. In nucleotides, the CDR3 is TGTGCCAGTAGACTCGGGTACCCCGGGGAGCTGTTTTTT. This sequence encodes CASRLGYPGELFF.

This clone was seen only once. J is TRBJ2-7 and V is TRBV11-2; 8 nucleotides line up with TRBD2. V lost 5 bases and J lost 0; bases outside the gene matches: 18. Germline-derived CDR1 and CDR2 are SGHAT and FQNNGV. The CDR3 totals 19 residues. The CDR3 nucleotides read TGTGCCAGCAGCAAACTTAATTCGGCGGGGGGCCGTAGCTCCTACGAGCAGTACTTC. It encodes CASSKLNSAGGRSSYEQYF.

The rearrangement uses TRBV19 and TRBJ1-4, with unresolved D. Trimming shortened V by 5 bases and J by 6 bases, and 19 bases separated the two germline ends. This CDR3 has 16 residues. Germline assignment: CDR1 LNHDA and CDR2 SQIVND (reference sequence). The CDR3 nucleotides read TGTGCCAGTAGTTCCTTGACACGTCAATTGGATGAAAAACTGTTTTTT. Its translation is CASSSLTRQLDEKLFF.

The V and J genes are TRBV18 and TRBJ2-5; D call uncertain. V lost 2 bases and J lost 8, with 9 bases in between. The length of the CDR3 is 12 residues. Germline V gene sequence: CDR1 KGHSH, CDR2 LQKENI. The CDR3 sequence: CASSPEQRTQYF. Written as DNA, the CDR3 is TGTGCCAGCTCACCAGAGCAGCGCACCCAGTACTTC.

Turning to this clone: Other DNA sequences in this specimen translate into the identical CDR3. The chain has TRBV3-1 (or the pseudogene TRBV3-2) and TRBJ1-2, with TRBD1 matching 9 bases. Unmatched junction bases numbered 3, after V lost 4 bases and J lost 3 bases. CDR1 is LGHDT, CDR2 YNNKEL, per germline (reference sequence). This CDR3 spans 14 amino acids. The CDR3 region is CASSPGQGHYGYTF. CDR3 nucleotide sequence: TGTGCCAGCAGCCCGGGACAGGGCCACTATGGCTACACCTTC.

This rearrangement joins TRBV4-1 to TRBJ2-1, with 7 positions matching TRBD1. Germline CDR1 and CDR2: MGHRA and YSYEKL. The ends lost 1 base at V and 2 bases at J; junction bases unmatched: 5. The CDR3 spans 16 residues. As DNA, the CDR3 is TGCGCCAGCAGCCAAGGTTCGGGACAGACCTACAATGAGCAGTTCTTC. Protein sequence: CASSQGSGQTYNEQFF.

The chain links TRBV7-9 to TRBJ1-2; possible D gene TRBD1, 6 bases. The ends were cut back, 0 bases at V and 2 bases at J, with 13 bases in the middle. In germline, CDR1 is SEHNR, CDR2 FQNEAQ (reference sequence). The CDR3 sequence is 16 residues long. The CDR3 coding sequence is TGTGCCAGCAGCTTAGCGGGGGCACCTTTAAACTATGGCTACACCTTC. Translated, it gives CASSLAGAPLNYGYTF.

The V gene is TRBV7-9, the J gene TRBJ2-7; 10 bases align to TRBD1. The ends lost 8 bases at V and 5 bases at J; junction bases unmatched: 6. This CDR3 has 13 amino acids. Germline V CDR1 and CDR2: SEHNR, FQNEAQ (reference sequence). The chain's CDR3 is CASLTGTGDEQYF. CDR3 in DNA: TGTGCCAGCCTGACCGGGACAGGGGACGAGCAGTACTTC.

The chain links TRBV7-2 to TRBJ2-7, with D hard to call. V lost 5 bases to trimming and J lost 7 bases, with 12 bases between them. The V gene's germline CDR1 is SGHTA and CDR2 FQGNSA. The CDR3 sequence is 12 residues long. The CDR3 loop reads CASSRPPVEQYF. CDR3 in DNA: TGTGCCAGCAGCCGTCCTCCGGTAGAGCAGTACTTC.

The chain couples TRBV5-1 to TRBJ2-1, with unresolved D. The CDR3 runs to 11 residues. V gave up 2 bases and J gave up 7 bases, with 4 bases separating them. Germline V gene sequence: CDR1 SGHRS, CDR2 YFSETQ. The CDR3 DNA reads TGCGCCAGCAGCTTCAGTAATGAGCAGTTCTTC. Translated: CASSFSNEQFF.